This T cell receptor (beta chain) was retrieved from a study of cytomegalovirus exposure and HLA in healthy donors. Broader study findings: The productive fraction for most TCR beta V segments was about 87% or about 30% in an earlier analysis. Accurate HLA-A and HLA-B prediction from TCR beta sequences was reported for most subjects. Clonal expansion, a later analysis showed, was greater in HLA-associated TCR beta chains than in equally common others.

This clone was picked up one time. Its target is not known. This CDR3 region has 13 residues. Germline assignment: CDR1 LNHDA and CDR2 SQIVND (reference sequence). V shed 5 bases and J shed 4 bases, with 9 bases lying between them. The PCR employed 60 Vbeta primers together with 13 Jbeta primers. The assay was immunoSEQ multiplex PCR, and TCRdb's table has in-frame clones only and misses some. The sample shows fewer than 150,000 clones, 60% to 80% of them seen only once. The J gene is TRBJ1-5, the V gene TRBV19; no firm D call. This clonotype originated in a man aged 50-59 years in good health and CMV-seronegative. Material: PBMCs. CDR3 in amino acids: CASSWQANQPQHF. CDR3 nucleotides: TGTGCCAGTAGTTGGCAGGCAAATCAGCCCCAGCATTTT. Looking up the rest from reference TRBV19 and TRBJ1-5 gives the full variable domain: DGGITQSPKYLFRKEGQNVTLSCEQNLNHDAMYWYRQDPGQGLRLIYYSQIVNDFQKGDIAEGYSVSREKKESFPLTVTSAQKNPTAFYLCASSWQANQPQHFGDGTRLSIL.